This T cell receptor (beta chain) is from a study of blood T cell repertoires in COVID-19. Overall study: Acute and convalescent COVID-19 specimens originated in the United States, Italy and Spain. Nucleic acid was either cDNA or gDNA, and it came from T cells, B-cell-depleted T cells, or PBMCs.

After removal of 3 bases from V and 4 bases from J, the junction contained 2 bases not matched to a gene. In germline, CDR1 is SGHVS, CDR2 FNYEAQ. The CDR3 extends over 14 amino acids. As originally analysed: Using reference gene primer amplification, nucleated cell counts were estimated. Profiling relied on immunoSEQ multiplex PCR, and the TCRdb table lists in-frame clones only, not all of them. V, J and clone size were drawn from that table, and D and trimming were deduced from the DNA. The table has tens of thousands of clones, roughly 81% seen once; the top ten hold 9.2%. This TCR came from a human donor in a cohort sampled during active COVID-19. The specimen sequenced was peripheral blood. This rearrangement joins TRBV7-6 to TRBJ2-3; 9 positions agree with TRBD2. The CDR3 reads CASSFSGRPDTQYF. The DNA for the CDR3 is TGTGCCAGCAGCTTTAGCGGGAGACCAGATACGCAGTATTTT.